The source of this T cell receptor beta chain is a study of cytomegalovirus exposure and HLA in healthy donors. About the research overall: From HLA-typed donors, an early data release held around 80 million unique TCRs.

Notes on the study in general: In an earlier analysis, about 87% or about 30%: the productive usage of most TCR beta V segments. Researchers had no immune exposure information except CMV serostatus available.

Amplification used 60 Vbeta primers and 13 Jbeta primers. TCRdb's table, derived via immunoSEQ multiplex PCR, lists solely in-frame clones and lacks some. Here the sample spans more than 100,000 clones, approximately 8.9% being singletons. CDR1 and CDR2 from the germline V gene are SGHRS and YFSETQ. With 0 bases clipped from V and 4 bases from J, the junction kept 3 bases outside the gene matches. The CDR3 consists of 16 residues. This clone has a handful of counts. Its matching antigen is unknown. The sequence was collected from a woman aged 40 to 49 in good health and CMV-seropositive. The sequencing input was PBMCs. The rearrangement joins TRBV5-1 to TRBJ1-4, with 10 bases identical to TRBD1. The CDR3 spells CASSLAGTGVNEKLFF. CDR3 sequence (DNA): TGCGCCAGCAGCTTGGCGGGGACAGGGGTTAATGAAAAACTGTTTTTT.